These T cell receptor beta chains were read from a single sample in a study of blood T cell repertoires in COVID-19. Clones were read by immunoSEQ multiplex PCR, and TCRdb kept only the in-frame ones, dropping some. The repertoire has roughly 260,000 clones, almost 90% of them found once; the top ten carry around 11%. Material: peripheral blood. The receptors originated from a woman in her twenties or thirties with COVID-19, enrolled during active disease. The CDR3 runs from the conserved cysteine through the conserved F or W. D genes are given only for firm matches. Not every row has a clone size; where given, it reads once, few, many or a size class.

D gene,clone size,V gene,J gene,CDR3 DNA,CDR3 protein
.,.,TRBV5-1,TRBJ2-5,TGCGCCAGCAGGGGCAGACAAGAACAAGAGACCCAGTACTTC,CASRGRQEQETQYF
TRBD1,.,TRBV7-8,TRBJ1-6,TGTGCCAGCAGCTCCCTCGGACAGGGAAATTCACCCCTCCACTTT,CASSSLGQGNSPLHF
TRBD2,.,TRBV6-6,TRBJ2-7,TGTGCCAGCAGTCAAAGCGGGAGTTACGAGCAGTACTTC,CASSQSGSYEQYF
.,.,TRBV1,TRBJ2-7,TGCACCAGCAGCCCGGGACCCCGGGAGCTCTACGAGCAGTACTTC,CTSSPGPRELYEQYF
TRBD1,.,TRBV28,TRBJ1-6,TGTGCCAGCGGGCTGGTACAGGGACAGGGTAATTCACCCCTCCACTTT,CASGLVQGQGNSPLHF
TRBD1,.,TRBV28,TRBJ2-3,TGTGCCAGCAGGGGACAGGGCACAGATACGCAGTATTTT,CASRGQGTDTQYF
TRBD1,.,TRBV5-1,TRBJ1-4,TGCGCCAGCAGCCCCTCGACAGGGGGAGATGAAAAACTGTTTTTT,CASSPSTGGDEKLFF
TRBD1,.,TRBV2,TRBJ2-3,TGTGCCAGCCCTGGGGGGACAGGGGCTAGCACAGATACGCAGTATTTT,CASPGGTGASTDTQYF
.,.,TRBV30,TRBJ1-6,TGTGCCTGGAGTTCCCAGGGCACTTCACCCCTCCACTTT,CAWSSQGTSPLHF
TRBD1,.,TRBV28,TRBJ1-3,TGTGCCAGCAGTTTCAGGGGGGCCTCTGGAAACACCATATATTTT,CASSFRGASGNTIYF
.,.,TRBV7-2,TRBJ2-1,TGTGCCAGCAGCTTAGCTTCTGAGTACAATGAGCAGTTCTTC,CASSLASEYNEQFF
TRBD1,.,TRBV9,TRBJ1-2,TGTGCCAGCAGCGCCCGACAGGGACCGTATGGCTACACCTTC,CASSARQGPYGYTF
.,.,TRBV28,TRBJ1-2,TGTGCCAGCAGTTACCCTGGAGGGGACTATGGCTACACCTTC,CASSYPGGDYGYTF
TRBD2,.,TRBV6-4,TRBJ2-3,TGTGCCAGCAGCGGGACTAGCGGAGGGACCACAGATACGCAGTATTTT,CASSGTSGGTTDTQYF
.,.,TRBV7-9,TRBJ1-2,TGTGCCAGCAGCCCAGAGGTCAACAGGCGAACTAAGTATGGCTACACCTTC,CASSPEVNRRTKYGYTF
.,once,TRBV7-9,TRBJ2-7,TGTGCCAGCAGCTTACCATCCTCCTACGAGCAGTACTTC,CASSLPSSYEQYF
TRBD1,.,TRBV10-3,TRBJ1-2,TGTGCCATCAGTGGACAGGGGGCGAACTATGGCTACACCTTC,CAISGQGANYGYTF
.,.,TRBV19,TRBJ2-5,TGTGCCAGTAGTATGTACAGGCAAGAGGAGACCCAGTACTTC,CASSMYRQEETQYF